This TCR beta chain was captured by sequencing in a study of TIL therapy for anti-PD-1-resistant metastatic lung cancer. Whole-study context: Tumors were harvested before any PD-1/PD-L1 blockade. Overall study findings and caveats: Treatment-naive, never-smoker and oncogene-addicted patients were overrepresented in this highly selected cohort.

A single count supports this clone. Its target is unknown. This was the immunoSEQ v3 assay. Produced via immunoSEQ multiplex PCR; TCRdb's table is partial and in-frame only. Among roughly 20,000 clones listed, about 79% were seen once. Specified time point: pre-treatment sample, taken before nivolumab and TIL therapy. Germline trimming cut 6 bases from V and 4 bases from J; bases unmatched to any gene: 9. The germline V gene encodes CDR1 MNHEY and CDR2 SVGAGI. CDR3 size: 15 residues. The chain carries TRBV6-5 and TRBJ1-3, with 7 bases aligning to TRBD1. The starting material was blood, obtained at baseline. The TCR originated in a person between 25 and 80 years old with non-small cell lung cancer. CDR3 DNA sequence: TGTGCCAGCAGGAAACAGGGGAGGAAAGGAAACACCATATATTTT. Residues: CASRKQGRKGNTIYF.